This T cell receptor beta chain originates from a study of blood T cells in healthy people across ages. Study-wide points: As age increased, TCR beta diversity per million T cells fell in a roughly linear fashion.

Of note for this clonotype: Antigen: not known.

Trimming pared 6 bases from V and 2 bases from J, leaving 11 bases between. Germline V lookup: CDR1 SGHDT, CDR2 YYEEEE. The length of the CDR3 is 14 residues. A second PCR, run for roughly 7 to 12 cycles, used a sample-barcoded 5' primer plus a J-beta primer mix. Each cDNA molecule, via a template-switch adaptor with 12 random nucleotides, was tagged. Every individual sample yielded 2.5 million or more paired-end reads (each containing CDR3). TCRdb passed the 5' RACE reads through MiXCR, listing each CDR3 protein once. Here the sample spans 630,000 or so distinct CDR3 sequences, about 30% being singletons.

The sequencing sample was made of blood. J is TRBJ2-2 and V is TRBV5-6; perhaps TRBD1 as D (5 bases). The receptor comes from a woman older than 75 in good health. CDR3 sequence (DNA): TGTGCCAGCACCGACAGTTTTAACACCGGGGAGCTGTTTTTT. It encodes CASTDSFNTGELFF.